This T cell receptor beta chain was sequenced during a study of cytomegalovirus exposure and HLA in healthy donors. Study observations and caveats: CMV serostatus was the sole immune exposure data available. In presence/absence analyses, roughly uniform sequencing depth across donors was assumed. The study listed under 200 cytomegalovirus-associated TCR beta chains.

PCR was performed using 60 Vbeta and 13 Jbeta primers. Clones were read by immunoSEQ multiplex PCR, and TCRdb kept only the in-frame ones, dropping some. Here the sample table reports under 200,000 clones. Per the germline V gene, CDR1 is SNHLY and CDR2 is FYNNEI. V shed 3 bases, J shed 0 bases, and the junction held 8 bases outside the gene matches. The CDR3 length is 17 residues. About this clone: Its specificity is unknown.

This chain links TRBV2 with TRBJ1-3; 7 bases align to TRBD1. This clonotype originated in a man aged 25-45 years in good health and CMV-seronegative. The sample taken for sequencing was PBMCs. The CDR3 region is CASSDVLPGGSGNTIYF. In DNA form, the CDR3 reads TGTGCCAGCAGTGATGTCCTCCCAGGGGGCTCTGGAAACACCATATATTTT.